This TCR beta chain is drawn from a study of OX40 agonist ivuxolimab in advanced cancers. Study overall: Patients were treated with ivuxolimab, an agonistic anti-OX40 (CD134) antibody. Treatment received earlier with anti-PD-1, anti-PD-L1 or anti-CTLA-4 agents was allowed, and 40% had some.

Trimming left V 2 bases short and J 3 bases short, with 8 bases between. The CDR3 length is 13 residues. Germline values: CDR1 SGHAT, CDR2 FQNNGV. Clones were read by immunoSEQ multiplex PCR, and TCRdb kept only the in-frame ones, dropping some. The sample contains around 65,000 clones, 70% to 90% of which appear only once. General study findings and limits: Certain nonresponders additionally had low normalized T-cell clonal expansion. Expanded clones were, on average, more numerous among CD8+ T cells than CD4+.

Points on this clone: Its antigen is not known.

The clonotype originates from an adult with an advanced solid tumor such as melanoma, head and neck, liver or kidney cancer. Sequenced material: CD4+ or CD8+ T cells sorted from blood, taken in a trial of the OX40 agonist ivuxolimab. This chain uses TRBV11-2 with TRBJ2-7, with D tentatively TRBD1 (6 bases). Written as DNA, the CDR3 is TGTGCCAGCAGCTTAATCAGGGGCTACGAGCAGTACTTC. Protein: CASSLIRGYEQYF.